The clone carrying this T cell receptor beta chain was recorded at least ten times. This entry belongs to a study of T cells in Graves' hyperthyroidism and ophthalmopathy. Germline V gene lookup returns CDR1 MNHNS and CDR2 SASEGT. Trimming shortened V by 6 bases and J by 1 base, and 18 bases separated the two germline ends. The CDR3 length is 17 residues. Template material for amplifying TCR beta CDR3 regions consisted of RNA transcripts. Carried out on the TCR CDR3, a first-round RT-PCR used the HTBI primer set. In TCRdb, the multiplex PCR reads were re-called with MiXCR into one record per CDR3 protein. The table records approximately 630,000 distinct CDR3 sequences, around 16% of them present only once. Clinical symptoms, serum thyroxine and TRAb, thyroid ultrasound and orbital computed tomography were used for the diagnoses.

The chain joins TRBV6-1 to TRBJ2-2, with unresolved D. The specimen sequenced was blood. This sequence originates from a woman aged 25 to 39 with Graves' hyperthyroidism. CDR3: CASSLPPTAGNTGELFF. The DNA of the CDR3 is TGTGCCAGCAGCTTACCGCCAACGGCAGGGAACACCGGGGAGCTGTTTTTT.